This T cell receptor (beta chain) was sequenced for a study of OX40 agonist ivuxolimab in advanced cancers. Study-wide points: The study observed clonal expansion of CD4+ and CD8+ blood T cells by week 6 at 0.1 to 3.0 mg/kg. On average, a greater number of expanded clones characterised CD8+ T cells relative to CD4+.

As regards this clone: Its antigen is unidentified.

This CDR3 is built from 15 residues. Trimming removed 5 bases at V and 1 base at J, with 12 bases between. Germline V gene data show CDR1 as PRHDT and CDR2 as FYEKMQ (reference sequence). The table came from immunoSEQ multiplex PCR; TCRdb's copy has only in-frame clones and leaves some out. This sample carries about 86,000 clones, under 95% of them seen once, and the ten largest clones take approximately 8.4%. This sample comprised CD4+ or CD8+ T cells sorted from blood, obtained in a trial of the OX40 agonist ivuxolimab. The chain couples TRBV13 to TRBJ1-3; D is undetermined. This sequence originates from an adult with an advanced solid tumor such as melanoma, head and neck, liver or kidney cancer. The CDR3 region is CASSLRLGSGNTIYF. CDR3 DNA: TGTGCCAGCAGCCTCCGTCTGGGGTCTGGAAACACCATATATTTT. The whole variable domain, filled in from reference TRBV13 and TRBJ1-3, reads AAGVIQSPRHLIKEKRETATLKCYPIPRHDTVYWYQQGPGQDPQFLISFYEKMQSDKGSIPDRFSAQQFSDYHSELNMSSLELGDSALYFCASSLRLGSGNTIYFGEGSWLTVV.